These 3 T cell receptor beta chains share one sample of origin, sequenced in a study of blood T cells in healthy people across ages. Next came a second PCR, run for about 7 to 12 cycles, which used a sample-barcoded 5' primer along with a J-beta primer mix. TCRdb reprocessed the 5' RACE reads with MiXCR, giving one entry per CDR3 protein. The sample has approximately 820,000 distinct CDR3 sequences; under 45% are singletons. Sample: blood. Receptors were obtained from a man aged 60 to 69 in good health.

The rearrangement uses TRBV12-3 or TRBV12-4 and TRBJ2-3; weak D call: TRBD2 (5 bases). V gave up 3 bases and J gave up 4 bases, with 11 bases separating them. There are 14 residues in the CDR3. CDR3 DNA: TGTGCCAGCAGTTTCACGGGGATCGCAGATACGCAGTATTTT. It yields the protein CASSFTGIADTQYF.

This rearrangement joins TRBV6-2 or TRBV6-3 to TRBJ2-6; D gene ambiguous. This CDR3 is 19 amino acids long. CDR1 and CDR2 from the germline V gene are MNHEY and SVGEGT. V was shortened by 11 bases and J by 0 bases, with 26 bases between the two germline ends. The CDR3 bases are TGTGCCTTGTCAAAGGGCTGGAGTCAATCCCGCTCTGGGGCCAACGTCCTGACTTTC. As protein: CALSKGWSQSRSGANVLTF.

This sequence joins TRBV5-1 and TRBJ2-1; TRBD2 aligns across 12 bases. The CDR3 is 14 amino acids. Germline values: CDR1 SGHRS, CDR2 YFSETQ. Trimming removed 4 bases from V and 7 bases from J; junction bases left unmatched: 3. The CDR3 is CASSSGLAGNEQFF. CDR3 DNA sequence: TGCGCCAGCAGCAGCGGACTAGCGGGAAATGAGCAGTTCTTC.